This T cell receptor (beta chain) was recovered during a study of T-cell reconstitution after alpha-beta-depleted transplantation in children. The CDR3 runs to 14 residues. Trimming removed 6 bases at V and 5 bases at J, with 14 bases between. Germline loops: CDR1 DFQATT, CDR2 SNEGSKA (reference sequence). During its preparation, the TCRbeta library received unique molecular identifiers. TCRdb processed the PCR reads anew with MiXCR; each CDR3 protein has one entry. The sample records hundreds of thousands of distinct CDR3 sequences, around 13% being singletons. This clonotype was recorded at least ten times.

The chain couples TRBV20-1 to TRBJ1-6; no clear D gene. This specimen was PBMCs, taken before TCRalphabeta/CD19-depleted stem cell transplant. The source of this sequence is a girl under 10 years old with congenital amegakaryocytic thrombocytopenia, due to receive a stem cell transplant. CDR3 sequence (DNA): TGCAGTGCCCGCCTGGGCAGGAATAATTCACCCCTCCACTTT. Amino acids: CSARLGRNNSPLHF.